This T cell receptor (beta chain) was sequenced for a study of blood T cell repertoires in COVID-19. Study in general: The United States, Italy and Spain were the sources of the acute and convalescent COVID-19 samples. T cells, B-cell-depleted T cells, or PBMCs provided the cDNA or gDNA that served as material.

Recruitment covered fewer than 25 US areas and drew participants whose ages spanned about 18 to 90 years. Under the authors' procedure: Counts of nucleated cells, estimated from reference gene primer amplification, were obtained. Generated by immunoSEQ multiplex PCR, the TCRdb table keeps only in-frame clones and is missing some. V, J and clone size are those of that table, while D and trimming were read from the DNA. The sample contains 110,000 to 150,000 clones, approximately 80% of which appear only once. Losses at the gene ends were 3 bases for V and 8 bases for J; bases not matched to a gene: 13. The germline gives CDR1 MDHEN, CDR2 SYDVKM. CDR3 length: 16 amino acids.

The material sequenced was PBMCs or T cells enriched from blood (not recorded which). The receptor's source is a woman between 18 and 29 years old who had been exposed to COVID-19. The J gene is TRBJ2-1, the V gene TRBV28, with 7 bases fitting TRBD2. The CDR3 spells CASSLSWTSGTYEQFF. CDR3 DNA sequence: TGTGCCAGCAGTTTGAGTTGGACTAGTGGGACCTATGAGCAGTTCTTC.